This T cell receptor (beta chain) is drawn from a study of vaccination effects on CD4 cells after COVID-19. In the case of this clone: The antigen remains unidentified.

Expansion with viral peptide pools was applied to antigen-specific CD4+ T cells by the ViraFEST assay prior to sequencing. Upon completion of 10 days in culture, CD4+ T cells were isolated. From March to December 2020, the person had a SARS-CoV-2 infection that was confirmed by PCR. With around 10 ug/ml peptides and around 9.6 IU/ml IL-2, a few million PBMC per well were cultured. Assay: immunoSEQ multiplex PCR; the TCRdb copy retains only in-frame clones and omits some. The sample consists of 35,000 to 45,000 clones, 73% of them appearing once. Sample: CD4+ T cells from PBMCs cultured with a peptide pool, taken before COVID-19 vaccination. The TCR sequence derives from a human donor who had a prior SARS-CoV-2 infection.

The CDR3 is CASSRRDSYGYTF. Here the CDR3 DNA reads TGTGCCAGCAGTCGCCGGGACAGCTATGGCTACACCTTC. The gene calls are TRBV7-8 and TRBJ1-2; 7 bases align to TRBD1. The V segment lost 6 bases and the J segment 4 bases; nucleotides outside the gene matches: 5. CDR1 is SGHVS, CDR2 FQNEAQ, per germline. The CDR3 has 13 amino acids.